These 10 T cell receptor beta chains share one sample of origin, sequenced in a study of regulatory T cells in long-lasting Graves disease. The time point: persistent/refractory GD, antithyroid drugs over 5 years with positive TRAb. Isolated PBMC RNA provided the starting material for the TCR library. The TCR beta library used iRepertoire HTBI primers with Arm-PCR amplification of CDR3. Via MiXCR, TCRdb re-called the multiplex PCR reads, giving one row per CDR3 protein. Altogether around 500,000 distinct CDR3 sequences are present, around 21% being singletons, with the ten largest covering less than 9%. Sequences were derived from peripheral blood mononuclear cells (PBMCs), sampled when the disease was refractory, from a patient treated with antithyroid drugs. The receptors originated from a female donor with Graves disease.

This clonotype was detected only a few times. The rearrangement joins TRBV9 to TRBJ2-2; TRBD1 matches 8 bases. CDR3 size: 14 residues. V gave up 3 bases and J gave up 6 bases; unmatched junction bases: 4. Germline V CDR1 and CDR2: SGDLS, YYNGEE. The CDR3 loop reads CASSAGTGAGELFF. The CDR3 nucleotides read TGTGCCAGCAGCGCCGGGACAGGCGCCGGGGAGCTGTTTTTT.

This clonotype was seen repeatedly, ten times or more. The CDR3, as DNA: TGTGCCAGCAGGGGCTACGGCTATGGCTACACCTTC. It yields the protein CASRGYGYGYTF. This chain joins TRBV6-1 and TRBJ1-2; the D is unclear. In germline, CDR1 is MNHNS, CDR2 SASEGT. The CDR3 extends over 12 amino acids. The germline V and J ends were trimmed by 6 bases and 4 bases, with 9 bases remaining between them.

The chain carries TRBV14 and TRBJ2-3, with D hard to call. The CDR3 length is 15 residues. The germline CDR1 and CDR2 sequences are SGHDN and FVKESK. The ends were cut back, 4 bases at V and 1 base at J, with 12 bases in the middle. CDR3 DNA sequence: TGTGCCAGCAGCCCCAGAATTGGACGCACAGATACGCAGTATTTT. It specifies CASSPRIGRTDTQYF.

This clonotype was recorded many times. This rearrangement joins TRBV24-1 to TRBJ1-1, with 11 nucleotides matching TRBD1. CDR1 KGHDR and CDR2 SFDVKD come from the germline V gene. The V segment lost 3 bases and the J segment 6 bases; nucleotides outside the gene matches: 11. The CDR3 consists of 17 residues. The CDR3 is CATSDSGTGGIIAEAFF. The CDR3 DNA is TGTGCCACCAGTGATAGCGGGACAGGGGGAATAATCGCTGAAGCTTTCTTT.

This clonotype was found many times. The chain uses TRBV28 and TRBJ1-5; D unclear. CDR1 and CDR2 from the germline V gene are MDHEN and SYDVKM. The CDR3 runs to 13 residues. V lost 6 bases and J 2 bases, leaving 8 bases between the germline ends. The CDR3 DNA follows: TGTGCCAGCAGCTCATGGGGCAATCAGCCCCAGCATTTT. This encodes CASSSWGNQPQHF.

This clonotype was seen repeatedly, ten times or more. The V gene is TRBV12-3 or TRBV12-4, the J gene TRBJ2-7; 9 nucleotides match TRBD2. Losses at the gene ends were 5 bases for V and 3 bases for J; bases not matched to a gene: 2. The CDR3 totals 13 residues. The CDR3 here is CASSPTSGYEQYF. DNA for the CDR3: TGTGCCAGCAGTCCGACTAGCGGCTACGAGCAGTACTTC.

This clonotype was recorded once. This chain joins TRBV20-1 and TRBJ2-3; TRBD2 aligns across 14 bases. Germline lookup yields CDR1 DFQATT and CDR2 SNEGSKA (reference sequence). V lost 5 bases to trimming and J lost 3 bases; unmatched junction nucleotides: 4. The CDR3 is 15 residues long. CDR3 sequence: CSAGGLAGETDTQYF. The CDR3 nucleotides read TGCAGTGCTGGGGGACTAGCGGGAGAAACAGATACGCAGTATTTT.

This clonotype was seen at least ten times. This chain joins TRBV29-1 and TRBJ1-1; 9 nucleotides align to TRBD1. The J segment lost 2 bases and the V segment lost 6 bases, leaving 4 bases of the junction unmatched. CDR1 is SQVTM and CDR2 is ANQGSEA in the germline V gene. This CDR3 has 13 residues. The CDR3 sequence is CSVADRGNTEAFF. Written as DNA, the CDR3 is TGCAGCGTGGCGGACAGGGGAAACACTGAAGCTTTCTTT.

This clonotype was detected a few times. V gene TRBV11-2 combines with J gene TRBJ1-1; the D is unclear. The CDR3 runs 15 residues. The germline gives CDR1 SGHAT, CDR2 FQNNGV. The V gene lost 3 bases and the J gene lost 3 bases, with 14 bases spanning the gap. CDR3 sequence: CASSFGVDPHTEAFF. The CDR3 DNA is TGTGCCAGCAGCTTCGGAGTAGACCCACACACTGAAGCTTTCTTT.

This clonotype was observed at least ten times. The chain uses TRBV28 and TRBJ1-5; tentatively, D is TRBD1 (5 bases). The ends were cut back, 5 bases at V and 1 base at J, with 6 bases in the middle. The CDR3 consists of 13 residues. CDR1 is MDHEN and CDR2 is SYDVKM in the germline V gene. CDR3 sequence (DNA): TGTGCCAGCAGTCGGGACAGCAATCAGCCCCAGCATTTT. Protein: CASSRDSNQPQHF.